This TCR beta chain was sequenced in a study of human T cells and chemical hapten exposure (dated by TCRdb to about 2021). For the wider study: For sensitization, 2% DPC in acetone was applied to a 2 cm by 2 cm area of upper inner arm skin. Throughout the study period of 20 to 25 weeks, patients also received therapeutic DPC doses to the scalp every week. Blood for TCR sequencing was provided by twenty-nine alopecia patients at one to four time points (pre-sensitization, 2, 6 and 24 weeks). Libraries were pooled for sequencing, and per-sample TCR yields varied mainly because of small differences in library volumes within the pool. The study tracked peripheral blood TCR repertoire changes in vivo during primary and secondary sensitization to the hapten diphenylcyclopropenone (DPC) in alopecia patients. Most of the patients in the cohort were female, and the cohort covered alopecia areata with under or over 50% scalp involvement, alopecia totalis and alopecia universalis. Patient blood was sampled pre-sensitization (week 0) and at 2, 6 and about 24 weeks after DPC sensitization. Patch testing was done on the upper back using Finn chambers containing 0.01% DPC, and results were scored after 6 days according to International Contact Dermatitis Research Group standards.

This clonotype was detected many times. Its antigen is not yet known. No clone much larger than this one lies a single base away; base qualities are absent. What the authors observed across the whole study: The number of TCRs above 1 in 1000 frequency did not change with DPC sensitization; there was no evidence of global repertoire structure alterations. Alopecia, a presumed autoimmune disease, was present in all patients, so the immune response of the patients might differ from that of healthy individuals. Compared with pre-sensitization or healthy control sets, expanded TCRs formed significantly more large CDR3 similarity clusters, which is consistent with antigen-driven responses. The number of PT1 expanded TCRs positively correlated with patch test score, significant at thresholds 8, 16 and 32 but not 4. Repeated subsampling changed both the strength of the expansion versus patch-test correlation and the threshold at which the correlation became significant.

This specimen's time point label, interpreted: patch test 2, 6 weeks after DPC sensitization. The treatment or condition label for this specimen denotes: therapeutic diphenylcyclopropenone sensitization with weekly scalp DPC. At every patch-test visit, the blood draw took place before the patch test was put on. Patients were considered eligible if aged 18 to 70, diagnosed with alopecia and deemed suitable for DPC therapy, and patients were excluded if pregnant. Total RNA was isolated from unfractionated whole blood collected in Tempus Blood RNA tubes. Library method: RACE. The data were produced on a NextSeq 500. During library preparation, unique molecular identifiers were attached to individual cDNA molecules so that TCRs could be counted in a quantitative, reproducible way. From each blood RNA sample, both TCR alpha and TCR beta chains were sequenced. The authors processed their data as follows. A median of around 96,000 TCRs per sample was observed, with a range of about 23,224 to 690,600. The Decombinator software suite was used to annotate V, J and CDR3 in the TCR reads. For PS versus PT1 abundance plots, all samples were subsampled to the same number of TCRs (28,000). TCRs were defined as expanded if absent before sensitization and observed at least eight times at the 2-week time point. Using fastp at Q25 and MiXCR, TCRdb reprocessed the public reads and kept productive beta chains. CDR3 protein duplicates are merged, each entry listing the most common genes and DNA. Clone size and V and J calls follow TCRdb, not the original study. For this sample the table gives 360,000 or so distinct CDR3 sequences, of which roughly 6% were detected only once. In total, the top ten clones hold about 5.4% of the sample.

The material sequenced was whole blood, taken in connection with sensitization to the hapten diphenylcyclopropenone (DPC). The receptor's source is a woman aged 18-30 years with alopecia areata. Some clones in this sample may be carry-over from other donors' samples.

The base sequence is TGTGCCAGCAGTTTATACGACAGGGGTGGTTCACCCCTCCACTTT. This encodes CASSLYDRGGSPLHF. This receptor chain uses TRBV27 and TRBJ1-6; TRBD1 matches 8 bases in the middle. For this chain, trimming is 1 base at the V end and 9 bases at the J end, and the number of junction bases without a gene match is 5. The germline V gene (reference sequence) provides CDR1 MNHEY and CDR2 SMNVEV. The CDR3 goes from the cysteine to the phenylalanine over 15 residues. The read is trimmed to its CDR3 DNA, 45 bases read in frame from base 1.